Reported below is one T cell receptor beta chain. Its antigen is as yet unknown. Every subset had its genomic DNA shared out evenly among several immunoSEQ plates. Assay used: immunoSEQ multiplex PCR; TCRdb lists only in-frame clones, some missing. The data hold around 1.1 million clones, with about four fifths observed a single time. This sample stems from a study of shared clonotypes between healthy human individuals. The study's findings and limits: A reduction in generation probabilities was seen for non-shared clonotypes relative to those shared by all four donors. Sampling included only blood; tissue repertoires likely differ.

CDR1 WNHNN and CDR2 SYGVQD come from the germline V gene (reference sequence). The CDR3 is 16 residues long. Trimming removed 3 bases from V and 0 bases from J, with 9 bases in between. The receptor comes from a man aged 18 to 29 in good health. Some clones in this sample may be carry-over from other donors' samples. The sample consisted of memory CD4+ T cells from PBMCs. Subset specified: CD45RA-negative fraction. The V and J genes are TRBV10-1 and TRBJ2-6; D not resolved. CDR3 sequence: CASSERQSSGANVLTF. As DNA, the CDR3 is TGCGCCAGCAGTGAAAGGCAGTCCTCTGGGGCCAACGTCCTGACTTTC.